These 27 T cell receptor beta chains were sequenced from one sample in a study of blood T cells in healthy people across ages. A second 7 to 11 cycle PCR used barcoded and J-beta primers. TCRdb re-analysed the 5' RACE reads in MiXCR, keeping a single row per CDR3 protein. The sample lists about 1.4 million distinct CDR3 sequences, 45% to 70% seen once, with 6.5% to 8.5% in the top ten. Sequenced material: blood. The receptors shown here come from a man younger than 30 in good health.

This clonotype was observed a handful of times. The chain carries TRBV29-1 and TRBJ2-1; TRBD2 is a possible D gene (5 bases). The length of the CDR3 is 14 residues. Germline-derived CDR1 and CDR2 are SQVTM and ANQGSEA. V was trimmed by 6 bases and J by 7 bases, leaving 19 bases between them. The CDR3 coding sequence is TGCAGCGTCAAACAACGGCTAGCCCCAAATGAGCAGTTCTTC. This sequence encodes CSVKQRLAPNEQFF.

This chain links TRBV10-3 with TRBJ1-1; D call uncertain. V was trimmed by 4 bases and J by 5 bases, leaving 8 bases between them. CDR1 is ENHRY and CDR2 is SYGVKD in the germline V gene. The CDR3 has 12 amino acids. DNA of the CDR3: TGTGCCATCAGTGGGCCCGTTACTGAAGCTTTCTTT. Translating it yields CAISGPVTEAFF.

The CDR3 loop reads CASSLLGQGAINEQFF. CDR3 DNA sequence: TGTGCCAGCAGTCTACTGGGACAGGGGGCCATCAATGAGCAGTTCTTC. The V call is TRBV28, the J call TRBJ2-1; 12 bases are shared with TRBD1. The CDR3 is 16 residues long. The V gene's germline CDR1 is MDHEN and CDR2 SYDVKM. V was pared by 5 bases and J by 6 bases, with 8 bases of the junction left unmatched.

This chain's CDR3 is CASSQGGYNYGYTF. CDR3 in DNA: TGCGCCAGCAGCCAGGGGGGGTATAACTATGGCTACACCTTC. The J gene is TRBJ1-2, the V gene TRBV4-1, with D maybe TRBD1 (5 bases). The CDR3 has 14 residues. The V and J ends lost 3 bases and 1 base respectively, with 9 bases between them. Germline values: CDR1 MGHRA, CDR2 YSYEKL.

CDR3 DNA: TGTGCCAGCAGCTTAGATCTGTCTAGCTATGAGCAGTTCTTC. Its protein product is CASSLDLSSYEQFF. The chain combines TRBV11-2 with TRBJ2-1; maybe TRBD2 (5 bases). Germline CDR1 and CDR2: SGHAT and FQNNGV. The CDR3 spans 14 residues. The ends were cut back, 0 bases at V and 8 bases at J, with 11 bases in the middle.

The rearrangement joins TRBV7-9 to TRBJ2-3; 9 bases match TRBD2. The V and J ends lost 4 bases and 4 bases, in that order; junction bases with no gene match: 6. CDR1 is SEHNR, CDR2 FQNEAQ, per germline (reference sequence). The CDR3 is 15 residues long. In nucleotides, the CDR3 is TGTGCCAGCAGCTCGTCTAGCGGGGCGGCAGATACGCAGTATTTT. As protein: CASSSSSGAADTQYF.

The chain links TRBV7-9 to TRBJ2-1; TRBD2 matches 8 bases. CDR1 SEHNR and CDR2 FQNEAQ come from the germline V gene (reference sequence). The CDR3 has 15 residues. The V and J ends lost 5 bases and 4 bases, in that order; junction bases with no gene match: 7. The CDR3 DNA reads as TGTGCCAGCAGCCCAGAAGCGGGAGAGTACAATGAGCAGTTCTTC. Translated: CASSPEAGEYNEQFF. The whole variable domain, filled in from reference TRBV7-9 and TRBJ2-1, reads DTGVSQNPRHKITKRGQNVTFRCDPISEHNRLYWYRQTLGQGPEFLTYFQNEAQLEKSRLLSDRFSAERPKGSFSTLEIQRTEQGDSAMYLCASSPEAGEYNEQFFGPGTRLTVL.

The CDR3 protein is CSGTQETQYF. The CDR3 DNA sequence: TGCAGCGGGACCCAAGAGACCCAGTACTTC. This chain links TRBV29-1 with TRBJ2-5; no firm D call. Trimming pared 7 bases from V and 1 base from J, leaving 4 bases between. This CDR3 has 10 residues. In germline, CDR1 is SQVTM, CDR2 ANQGSEA.

The chain has TRBV6-1 and TRBJ2-5; TRBD2 matches 7 bases. The J call is uncertain, as TRBJ2-7 better fits the DNA end. Germline values: CDR1 MNHNS, CDR2 SASEGT. This CDR3 has 15 amino acids. CDR3 nucleotide sequence: TGTGCCAGCTGGAGGGGACTATTGGGATTTCACGAGCAGTACTTC. It is translated as CASWRGLLGFHEQYF.

The table lists this clonotype with a few counts. The chain couples TRBV6-5 to TRBJ2-5; no reliable D call. The CDR3 has 13 amino acids. From germline, CDR1 is MNHEY and CDR2 SVGAGI. Deletions cut 4 bases from V and 2 bases from J, with 8 bases between. The CDR3, as DNA: TGTGCCAGCAGTTTGCCCCAGCAAGAGACCCAGTACTTC. As protein: CASSLPQQETQYF.

This chain uses TRBV3-1 with TRBJ2-5; the D is unclear. The J call may be faulty, since TRBJ2-7 better matches the DNA end. The CDR3 is 14 amino acids. Germline CDR1 is LGHDT and CDR2 is YNNKEL (reference sequence). CDR3 sequence reads: CASSQAVGSGEQYF. The CDR3 bases are TGTGCCAGCAGCCAAGCTGTTGGGTCTGGCGAGCAGTACTTC.

The sample holds a few counts of this clonotype. This sequence joins TRBV6-5 and TRBJ2-1; D unclear. This CDR3 region has 12 residues. The V end was cut by 2 bases, the J end by 9 bases, with 8 bases between. Germline V gene data show CDR1 as MNHEY and CDR2 as SVGAGI. CDR3 region: CASSYGAGEQFF. CDR3 nucleotides: TGTGCCAGCAGTTACGGAGCTGGTGAGCAGTTCTTC.

This chain joins TRBV11-2 and TRBJ2-7; D could derive from TRBD1 or TRBD2 (5 bases each). Trimming took 4 bases from V and 2 from J, leaving 12 bases between them. The germline V gene encodes CDR1 SGHAT and CDR2 FQNNGV. The CDR3 sequence is 14 residues long. CDR3 coding DNA: TGTGCCAGCAGCTCCTGGGACCTCCCCTACGAGCAGTACTTC. It is translated as CASSSWDLPYEQYF.

This clonotype has just one count. This sequence joins TRBV6-5 and TRBJ2-3, with a tentative D call TRBD1 (6 bases). Looked up from germline, CDR1 is MNHEY and CDR2 is SVGAGI. The CDR3 contains 16 residues. With 8 bases removed from V and 2 bases from J, the gap between germline ends came to 20 bases. CDR3 nucleotides: TGTGCCAGCTCAAGACGTGGGGGCTTTACCACAGATACGCAGTATTTT. Amino acid sequence: CASSRRGGFTTDTQYF.

The rearrangement joins TRBV5-1 to TRBJ2-1; TRBD1 agrees at 9 bases. The CDR3 totals 16 residues. Germline V gene sequence: CDR1 SGHRS, CDR2 YFSETQ. Trimming removed 4 bases from V and 10 bases from J; junction bases left unmatched: 15. The chain's CDR3 is CASSATGTGLLSEQFF. CDR3 bases: TGCGCCAGCAGCGCAACCGGGACAGGGCTGTTGTCCGAGCAGTTCTTC.

This clonotype was detected a few times. The V gene is TRBV4-1, the J gene TRBJ1-6; D ambiguous. CDR1 MGHRA and CDR2 YSYEKL come from the germline V gene. Deletions cut 4 bases from V and 8 bases from J, with 6 bases between. This CDR3 region has 12 residues. CDR3 bases: TGCGCCAGCAGCCGGGTGGATTCACCCCTCCACTTT. Translated: CASSRVDSPLHF.

The chain uses TRBV28 and TRBJ2-7, with D unresolved. The CDR3 loop spans 13 amino acids. Trimming took 7 bases from V and 0 from J, leaving 10 bases between them. Germline-derived CDR1 and CDR2 are MDHEN and SYDVKM. The CDR3 reads CASTMGYSYEQYF. The CDR3 DNA reads as TGTGCCAGCACTATGGGTTACTCCTACGAGCAGTACTTC.

This clonotype was detected only a few times. V usage is TRBV15 and J usage is TRBJ2-1; TRBD1 aligns across 8 bases. This CDR3 contains 15 residues. Germline V gives CDR1 LNHNV, CDR2 YYDKDF (reference sequence). V shed 4 bases, J shed 2 bases, and the junction held 4 bases outside the gene matches. The CDR3 region has the DNA TGTGCCACCAGCAAACAGGGGGGTCCCTACAATGAGCAGTTCTTC. This translates into CATSKQGGPYNEQFF.

The table lists this clonotype with a few counts. The chain links TRBV12-3 or TRBV12-4 to TRBJ2-3; TRBD2 aligns across 13 bases. J gave up 3 bases and V 6 bases, and 3 bases lay outside the gene matches. This CDR3 has 15 residues. The CDR3 sequence: CASRGTSGKTDTQYF. CDR3 in DNA: TGTGCCAGCAGGGGGACTAGCGGGAAAACAGATACGCAGTATTTT.

The rearrangement links TRBV5-5 to TRBJ2-1, with 15 bases identical to TRBD2. Trimming at V came to 3 bases and at J to 10 bases, leaving 14 bases not matched to a gene. This CDR3 comprises 18 residues. In germline, CDR1 is SGHKS, CDR2 YYEKEE (reference sequence). CDR3 DNA: TGTGCCAGCAGCTATGTCCCCCCCGGGACTAGCGGGAGGAACGAGCAGTTCTTC. This sequence encodes CASSYVPPGTSGRNEQFF.

The rearrangement links TRBV25-1 to TRBJ1-2, with a weak D call TRBD1 (5 bases). Germline-derived CDR1 and CDR2 are MGHDK and SYGVNS. V lost 6 bases, J lost 4 bases, and 12 bases lay in between. The CDR3 is 13 amino acids. CDR3 residues: CASRQGQGYGYTF. CDR3 nucleotide sequence: TGTGCCAGCAGGCAGGGCCAAGGCTATGGCTACACCTTC.

The chain has TRBV7-8 and TRBJ2-7; 12 nucleotides agree with TRBD2. The trim removed 5 bases at V and 7 bases at J, leaving 12 bases unmatched. CDR3 length: 16 residues. Germline V gene data show CDR1 as SGHVS and CDR2 as FQNEAQ. CDR3 residues: CASSPTRLAGAQEQYF. In DNA, the CDR3 is TGTGCCAGCAGCCCAACAAGACTAGCGGGAGCTCAAGAGCAGTACTTC.

The CDR3 spells CASSLARRSNEQFF. The CDR3 coding sequence is TGTGCCAGCAGCTTAGCGCGACGCTCGAATGAGCAGTTCTTC. The chain has TRBV7-2 and TRBJ2-1; D is uncertain. The CDR3 has 14 residues. CDR1 and CDR2 from the germline V gene are SGHTA and FQGNSA. V lost 0 bases and J lost 7, with 10 bases in between.

This rearrangement joins TRBV4-1 to TRBJ2-1, with 11 bases aligning to TRBD2. V was clipped by 0 bases and J by 7 bases; unmatched bases: 8. The CDR3 consists of 17 residues. CDR1 is MGHRA and CDR2 is YSYEKL in the germline V gene. The CDR3 nucleotides read TGCGCCAGCAGCCAAGAGGCTAGCGGGGGGATTAATAATGAGCAGTTCTTC. It translates to CASSQEASGGINNEQFF.

In DNA, the CDR3 is TGCAGTGCTAGAGCTGGGACTAGCGCCTCCTACGAGCAGTACTTC. It codes for CSARAGTSASYEQYF. The chain joins TRBV20-1 to TRBJ2-7; 10 bases are shared with TRBD2. The ends lost 1 base at V and 0 bases at J; junction bases unmatched: 3. This CDR3 region has 15 residues. The germline CDR1 and CDR2 sequences are DFQATT and SNEGSKA (reference sequence).

The chain recombines TRBV7-9 with TRBJ2-5, with TRBD1 matching 8 bases. The J call is in doubt because the DNA end fits TRBJ2-7 better. This CDR3 spans 14 amino acids. Germline V gene lookup returns CDR1 SEHNR and CDR2 FQNEAQ (reference sequence). CDR3 in DNA: TGTGCCAGCAGCCTGGGACAGGCGGACTACGAGCAGTACTTC. This translates into CASSLGQADYEQYF.

CDR3 DNA: TGTGCCAGCAGCCCCGGGACCGGGTTCGGGGTCACTGAAGCTTTCTTT. Translated, it gives CASSPGTGFGVTEAFF. The chain has TRBV11-2 and TRBJ1-1, with a possible D match to TRBD1 (5 bases). The CDR3 is 16 amino acids. Germline-derived CDR1 and CDR2 are SGHAT and FQNNGV. Between the trimmed V and J ends, which lost 5 bases and 4 bases, there was a span of 20 bases. Looking up the rest from reference TRBV11-2 and TRBJ1-1 gives the full variable domain: EAGVAQSPRYKIIEKRQSVAFWCNPISGHATLYWYQQILGQGPKLLIQFQNNGVVDDSQLPKDRFSAERLKGVDSTLKIQPAKLEDSAVYLCASSPGTGFGVTEAFFGQGTRLTVV.